These 18 T cell receptor beta chains share one sample of origin, sequenced in a study of T cells in Graves' hyperthyroidism and ophthalmopathy. TCR beta CDR3 regions were amplified from RNA. The HTBI set primed first-round TCR CDR3 RT-PCR. One entry per CDR3 protein results from TCRdb running MiXCR on the multiplex PCR reads. The sample shows roughly 500,000 distinct CDR3 sequences, under 60% of them seen only once. The specimen was peripheral blood or thyroid tissue (not recorded which). These receptors all stem from an adult woman with Graves' disease, either hyperthyroidism or ophthalmopathy (not recorded which).

This clonotype turned up a few times. The chain combines TRBV6-5 with TRBJ1-2; 10 bases map to TRBD1. The CDR3 is made up of 18 amino acids. Per germline, CDR1 MNHEY and CDR2 SVGAGI. The junction had 14 bases not matched to a gene; V was cut back by 0 bases and J by 7 bases. The CDR3 protein is CASSYSTGGGQGRTGYTF. In DNA form, the CDR3 reads TGTGCCAGCAGTTACTCCACCGGGGGGGGACAGGGGAGGACTGGCTACACCTTC.

This clonotype was seen ten or more times. The rearrangement uses TRBV7-9 and TRBJ1-1; D unresolved. The CDR3 has 12 residues. V was cut by 7 bases and J by 5 bases, with 11 bases left in between. The germline gives CDR1 SEHNR, CDR2 FQNEAQ (reference sequence). CDR3 in DNA: TGTGCCAGCACCTATTGGGTTACTGAAGCTTTCTTT. It encodes CASTYWVTEAFF.

This clonotype showed up many times. The chain links TRBV7-2 to TRBJ2-3, with TRBD2 identical over 13 bases. CDR3 size: 18 residues. CDR1 SGHTA and CDR2 FQGNSA come from the germline V gene. The V and J ends lost 3 bases and 8 bases, in that order; junction bases with no gene match: 14. CDR3: CASSLTSGLAGTGGTQYF. Here the CDR3 DNA reads TGTGCCAGCAGCTTGACATCGGGACTAGCGGGGACCGGGGGTACGCAGTATTTT.

V gene TRBV5-1 combines with J gene TRBJ1-5; 10 bases agree with TRBD1. Germline V gives CDR1 SGHRS, CDR2 YFSETQ. This CDR3 has 18 amino acids. V lost 5 bases, J lost 6 bases, and 17 bases stayed unmatched. CDR3 in amino acids: CASRRTPSGTGVGQPQHF. The CDR3 DNA is TGCGCCAGCAGGCGGACTCCAAGCGGGACAGGGGTTGGTCAGCCCCAGCATTTT.

The chain joins TRBV27 to TRBJ2-7, with a tentative D call TRBD2 (6 bases). The germline V gene encodes CDR1 MNHEY and CDR2 SMNVEV (reference sequence). V lost 2 bases, J lost 3 bases, and 14 bases lay in between. This CDR3 is built from 15 residues. The DNA of the CDR3 is TGTGCCAGCAGTTTAACCGGGGGAGAAGTCTACGAGCAGTACTTC. Its protein is CASSLTGGEVYEQYF.

Points on this clonotype: Just one base apart from a much larger clone, this may be a read error. This chain connects TRBV25-1 to TRBJ1-6; D not certain. The CDR3 contains 12 residues. CDR1 is MGHDK and CDR2 is SYGVNS in the germline V gene. The CDR3 region is CVSSTRTSPLHF. The CDR3 nucleotides read TGTGTCAGCTCCACAAGGACTTCACCCCTCCACTTT.

The sample holds many counts of this clonotype. V usage is TRBV4-1 and J usage is TRBJ1-4; D is possibly TRBD1 (5 bases). Germline assignment: CDR1 MGHRA and CDR2 YSYEKL. The CDR3 length is 15 residues. V lost 8 bases and J 7 bases, leaving 20 bases between the germline ends. CDR3 residues: CASGYTGTDSEKLFF. Written as DNA, the CDR3 is TGCGCCAGCGGATATACCGGGACCGACTCTGAAAAACTGTTTTTT.

The chain uses TRBV12-3 or TRBV12-4 and TRBJ2-5; 11 nucleotides align to TRBD1. V lost 8 bases and J lost 5; bases outside the gene matches: 10. This CDR3 region has 15 residues. This CDR3 is CASGYGQGAGETQYF. The CDR3 DNA is TGTGCCAGCGGCTACGGACAGGGGGCAGGGGAGACCCAGTACTTC.

V usage is TRBV27 and J usage is TRBJ1-5; no firm D call. CDR3 size: 14 residues. The germline V gene encodes CDR1 MNHEY and CDR2 SMNVEV (reference sequence). The V and J ends lost 7 bases and 4 bases respectively, with 14 bases between them. For the CDR3, the DNA is TGTGCCAGCACCAAAGGGTCGGGGAATCAGCCCCAGCATTTT. Translation gives CASTKGSGNQPQHF.

This clonotype was counted ten times or more. This rearrangement joins TRBV15 to TRBJ1-1; D is unresolved. The CDR3 length is 12 residues. Germline CDR1 LNHNV, CDR2 YYDKDF (reference sequence). V was shortened by 4 bases and J by 7 bases, with 10 bases between the two germline ends. Here the CDR3 reads CATSKTLGEAFF. In DNA, the CDR3 is TGTGCCACCAGCAAAACCTTGGGTGAAGCTTTCTTT.

The chain combines TRBV10-3 with TRBJ2-1; TRBD2 aligns across 7 bases. The junction had 8 bases not matched to a gene; V was cut back by 5 bases and J by 7 bases. The V gene's germline CDR1 is ENHRY and CDR2 SYGVKD. This CDR3 is built from 14 residues. The CDR3, as DNA: TGTGCCATCAGTCGCTCTAGCGGAAATAATGAGCAGTTCTTC. It specifies CAISRSSGNNEQFF.

This clonotype was observed a few times. In DNA, the CDR3 is TGTGCCACCAGTGACAACGTGGGACAGGGGAGTCAGCCCCAGCATTTT. This translates into CATSDNVGQGSQPQHF. The chain couples TRBV24-1 to TRBJ1-5, with 10 bases aligning to TRBD1. Germline CDR1 and CDR2: KGHDR and SFDVKD. The CDR3 is 16 amino acids. With 4 bases clipped from V and 6 bases from J, the junction kept 8 bases outside the gene matches.

On this clonotype: This may stem from a read error, because a much larger clone lies one nucleotide away. No conserved phenylalanine or tryptophan ends this CDR3, so it is likely a read error. The V gene is TRBV30, the J gene TRBJ1-1; tentative D call: TRBD1 (5 bases). There are 11 residues in the CDR3. The V gene lost 4 bases and the J gene lost 9 bases, with 12 bases spanning the gap. Per germline, CDR1 GTSNPN and CDR2 SVGIG (reference sequence). CDR3 amino acids: CAWNEKGQAFL. CDR3 nucleotides: TGTGCCTGGAATGAGAAGGGGCAAGCTTTCCTT.

This clonotype was seen a single time. V usage is TRBV7-9 and J usage is TRBJ2-7, with TRBD1 matching over 7 bases. Trimming cost V 3 bases and J 3 bases; bases outside gene matches: 8. This CDR3 is 15 amino acids long. The V gene's germline CDR1 is SEHNR and CDR2 FQNEAQ (reference sequence). CDR3 DNA: TGTGCCAGCAGCTTTCAACAGGGGAGCCGCTACGAGCAGTACTTC. Its protein is CASSFQQGSRYEQYF.

This clonotype was found many times. V and J are TRBV20-1 and TRBJ2-5, with D unresolved. CDR1 DFQATT and CDR2 SNEGSKA come from the germline V gene (reference sequence). Between the trimmed V and J ends, which lost 6 bases and 3 bases, there was a span of 11 bases. The CDR3 totals 12 residues. CDR3: CSASRTEETQYF. CDR3 nucleotide sequence: TGCAGTGCGAGCCGGACCGAAGAGACCCAGTACTTC.

The J gene is TRBJ1-1, the V gene TRBV10-1; 7 bases are a match to TRBD1. The trim removed 8 bases at V and 4 bases at J, leaving 7 bases unmatched. Germline V gene lookup returns CDR1 WNHNN and CDR2 SYGVQD (reference sequence). CDR3 size: 13 residues. CDR3 in DNA: TGCGCCAGCGGAGGGGGCAGGCGCACTGAAGCTTTCTTT. Protein sequence: CASGGGRRTEAFF.

The chain couples TRBV20-1 to TRBJ2-2; TRBD1 matches 10 bases. This CDR3 is built from 16 residues. Germline CDR1 reads DFQATT; CDR2 reads SNEGSKA (reference sequence). V lost 0 bases and J lost 5; bases outside the gene matches: 6. The CDR3 region is CSARDGDRGPTGELFF. The CDR3, as DNA: TGCAGTGCTAGAGATGGCGACAGGGGGCCAACCGGGGAGCTGTTTTTT.

This clonotype has more than one count but fewer than ten. This sequence joins TRBV15 and TRBJ2-3; D not certain. There are 15 residues in the CDR3. The V gene's germline CDR1 is LNHNV and CDR2 YYDKDF (reference sequence). V gave up 1 base and J gave up 0 bases, with 8 bases separating them. The CDR3 loop is CATSRGIASTDTQYF. The CDR3 nucleotides are TGTGCCACCAGCAGAGGAATCGCGAGCACAGATACGCAGTATTTT.